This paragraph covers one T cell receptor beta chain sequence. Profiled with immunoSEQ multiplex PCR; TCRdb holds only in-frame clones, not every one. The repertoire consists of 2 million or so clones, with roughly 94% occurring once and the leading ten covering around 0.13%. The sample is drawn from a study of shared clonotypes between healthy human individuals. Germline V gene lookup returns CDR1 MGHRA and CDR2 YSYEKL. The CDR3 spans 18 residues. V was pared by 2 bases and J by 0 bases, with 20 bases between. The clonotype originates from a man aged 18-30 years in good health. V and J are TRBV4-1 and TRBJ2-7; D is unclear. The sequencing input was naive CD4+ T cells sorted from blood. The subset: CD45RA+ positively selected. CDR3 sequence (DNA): TGCGCCAGCAGCCAAAACCCTAGTGAGATGATCAGCTCCTACGAGCAGTACTTC. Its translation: CASSQNPSEMISSYEQYF.